Detailed here is one TCR beta chain. This table comes from immunoSEQ multiplex PCR, and its TCRdb copy is limited to in-frame clones, with some not included. The sample yields 75,000 to 90,000 clones, 89% seen once. This entry belongs to a study of control samples from healthy donors and cancer patients. This CDR3 contains 13 residues. Trimming took off 3 bases at V and 5 bases at J, with 12 bases between the two ends. Germline CDR1 and CDR2: SGDLS and YYNGEE. This chain connects TRBV9 to TRBJ2-7; unclear D gene. The clonotype was recovered from a man over 45 in good health. Sequencing was carried out using blood. CDR3 DNA: TGTGCCAGCAGCGCTCCCCCTGACGACGAGCAGTACTTC. Its translation: CASSAPPDDEQYF. Full variable domain (missing parts from reference TRBV9 and TRBJ2-7): DSGVTQTPKHLITATGQRVTLRCSPRSGDLSVYWYQQSLDQGLQFLIQYYNGEERAKGNILERFSAQQFPDLHSELNLSSLELGDSALYFCASSAPPDDEQYFGPGTRLTVT.